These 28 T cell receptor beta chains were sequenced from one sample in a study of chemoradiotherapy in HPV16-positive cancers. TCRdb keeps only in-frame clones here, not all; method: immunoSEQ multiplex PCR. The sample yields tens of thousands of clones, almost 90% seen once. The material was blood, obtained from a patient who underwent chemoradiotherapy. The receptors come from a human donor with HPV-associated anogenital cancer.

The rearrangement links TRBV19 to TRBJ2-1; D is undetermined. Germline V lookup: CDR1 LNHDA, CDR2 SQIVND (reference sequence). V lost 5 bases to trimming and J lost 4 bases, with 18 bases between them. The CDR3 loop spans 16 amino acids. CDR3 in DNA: TGTGCCAGTAGTTCGGCTGAAGGGTGGGAATACAATGAGCAGTTCTTC. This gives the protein CASSSAEGWEYNEQFF.

CDR3 in amino acids: CASSNIGELFF. The CDR3, as DNA: TGTGCCAGCAGCAATATCGGGGAGCTGTTTTTT. The genes are TRBV4-2 and TRBJ2-2; D gene ambiguous. CDR3 length: 11 residues. Germline V CDR1 and CDR2: LGHNA, YNFKEQ. V was trimmed by 5 bases and J by 7 bases, leaving 5 bases between them.

This chain's CDR3 is CASSLGTLQGAGGYTF. In nucleotides, the CDR3 is TGTGCCAGCAGCTTGGGGACATTACAGGGGGCGGGTGGCTACACCTTC. This chain links TRBV5-4 with TRBJ1-2; 9 bases align to TRBD1. This CDR3 has 16 amino acids. The V segment lost 0 bases and the J segment 7 bases; nucleotides outside the gene matches: 10. The germline V gene has CDR1 SGHNT and CDR2 YYREEE (reference sequence).

As DNA, the CDR3 is TGCAGCGTTCCGAAGCGGGGGGGCCGCCCCGGGGAGCTGTTTTTT. Its protein is CSVPKRGGRPGELFF. J is TRBJ2-2 and V is TRBV29-1; 10 nucleotides align to TRBD2. With V trimmed by 5 bases and J by 6 bases, 9 bases remained unmatched. The CDR3 spans 15 residues. Germline V gene data show CDR1 as SQVTM and CDR2 as ANQGSEA.

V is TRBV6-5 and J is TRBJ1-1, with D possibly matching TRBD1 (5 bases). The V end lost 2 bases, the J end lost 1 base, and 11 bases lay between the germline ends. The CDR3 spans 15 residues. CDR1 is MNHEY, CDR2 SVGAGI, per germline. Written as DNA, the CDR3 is TGTGCCAGCAGTTACATGGCAGGGCGGAACACTGAAGCTTTCTTT. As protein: CASSYMAGRNTEAFF.

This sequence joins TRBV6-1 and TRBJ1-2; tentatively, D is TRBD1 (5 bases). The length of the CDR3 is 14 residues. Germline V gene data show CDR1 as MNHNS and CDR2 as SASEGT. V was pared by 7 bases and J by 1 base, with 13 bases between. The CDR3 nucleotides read TGTGCCAGCAAACCGGGACCGGATAACTATGGCTACACCTTC. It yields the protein CASKPGPDNYGYTF.

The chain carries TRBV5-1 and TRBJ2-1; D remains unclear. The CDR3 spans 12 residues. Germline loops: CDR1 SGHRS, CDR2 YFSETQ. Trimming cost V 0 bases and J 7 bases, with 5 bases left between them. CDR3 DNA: TGCGCCAGCAGCTTGGCAGAGAATGAGCAGTTCTTC. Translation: CASSLAENEQFF. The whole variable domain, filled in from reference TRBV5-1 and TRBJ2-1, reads KAGVTQTPRYLIKTRGQQVTLSCSPISGHRSVSWYQQTPGQGLQFLFEYFSETQRNKGNFPGRFSGRQFSNSRSEMNVSTLELGDSALYLCASSLAENEQFFGPGTRLTVL.

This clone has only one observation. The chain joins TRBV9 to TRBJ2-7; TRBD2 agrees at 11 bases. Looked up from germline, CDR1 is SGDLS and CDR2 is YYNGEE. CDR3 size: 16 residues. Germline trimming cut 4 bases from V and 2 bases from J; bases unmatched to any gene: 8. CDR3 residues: CASSLTTSGAPYEQYF. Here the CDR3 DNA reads TGTGCCAGCAGCCTGACGACTAGCGGGGCACCCTACGAGCAGTACTTC.

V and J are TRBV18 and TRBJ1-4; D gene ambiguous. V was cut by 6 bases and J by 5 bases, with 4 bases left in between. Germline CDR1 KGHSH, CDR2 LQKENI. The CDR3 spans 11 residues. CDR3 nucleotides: TGTGCCAGCTCCCCGAATGAAAAACTGTTTTTT. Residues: CASSPNEKLFF.

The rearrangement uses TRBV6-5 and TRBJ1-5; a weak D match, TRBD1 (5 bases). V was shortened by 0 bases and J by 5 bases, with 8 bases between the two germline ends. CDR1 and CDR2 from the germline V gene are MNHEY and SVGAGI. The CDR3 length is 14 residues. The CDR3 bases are TGTGCCAGCAGTTACTCTCAGGGCTATCAGCCCCAGCATTTT. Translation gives CASSYSQGYQPQHF.

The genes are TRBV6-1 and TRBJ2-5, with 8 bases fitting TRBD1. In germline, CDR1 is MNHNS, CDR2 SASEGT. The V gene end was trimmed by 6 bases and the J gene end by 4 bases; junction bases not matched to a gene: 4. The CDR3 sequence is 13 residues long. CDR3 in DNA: TGTGCCAGCAGGAACAGGGGGTTAGAGACCCAGTACTTC. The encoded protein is CASRNRGLETQYF.

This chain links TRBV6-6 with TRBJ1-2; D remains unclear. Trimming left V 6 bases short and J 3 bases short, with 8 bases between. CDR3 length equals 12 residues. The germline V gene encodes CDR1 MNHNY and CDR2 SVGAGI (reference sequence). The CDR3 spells CASSLTDYGYTF. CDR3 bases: TGTGCCAGCAGCCTGACCGACTATGGCTACACCTTC.

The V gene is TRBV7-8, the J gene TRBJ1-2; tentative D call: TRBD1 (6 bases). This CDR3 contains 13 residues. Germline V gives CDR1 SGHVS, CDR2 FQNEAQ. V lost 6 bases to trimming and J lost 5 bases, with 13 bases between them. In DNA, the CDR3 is TGTGCCAGCAGGGGGGGCAGTCTATATGGCTACACCTTC. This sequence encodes CASRGGSLYGYTF.

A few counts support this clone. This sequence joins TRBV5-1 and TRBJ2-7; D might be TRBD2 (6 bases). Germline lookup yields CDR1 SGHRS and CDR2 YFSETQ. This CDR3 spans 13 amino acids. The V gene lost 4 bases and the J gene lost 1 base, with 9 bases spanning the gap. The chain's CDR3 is CASSPGGSYEQYF. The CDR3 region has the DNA TGCGCCAGCAGCCCCGGAGGGTCCTACGAGCAGTACTTC.

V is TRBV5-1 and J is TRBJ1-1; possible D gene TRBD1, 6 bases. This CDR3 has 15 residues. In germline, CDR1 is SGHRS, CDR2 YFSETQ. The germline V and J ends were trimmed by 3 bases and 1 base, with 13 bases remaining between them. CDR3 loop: CASSSSRGRNTEAFF. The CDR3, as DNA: TGCGCCAGCAGCTCGTCCAGGGGAAGGAACACTGAAGCTTTCTTT. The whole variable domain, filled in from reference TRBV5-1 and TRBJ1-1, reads KAGVTQTPRYLIKTRGQQVTLSCSPISGHRSVSWYQQTPGQGLQFLFEYFSETQRNKGNFPGRFSGRQFSNSRSEMNVSTLELGDSALYLCASSSSRGRNTEAFFGQGTRLTVV.

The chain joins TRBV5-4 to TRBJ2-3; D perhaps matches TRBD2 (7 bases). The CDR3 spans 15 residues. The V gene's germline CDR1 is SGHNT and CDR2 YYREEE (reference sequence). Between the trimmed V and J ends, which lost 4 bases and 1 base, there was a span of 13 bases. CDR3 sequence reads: CASSGRGRGTDTQYF. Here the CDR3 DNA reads TGTGCCAGCAGCGGGCGGGGGCGCGGCACAGATACGCAGTATTTT.

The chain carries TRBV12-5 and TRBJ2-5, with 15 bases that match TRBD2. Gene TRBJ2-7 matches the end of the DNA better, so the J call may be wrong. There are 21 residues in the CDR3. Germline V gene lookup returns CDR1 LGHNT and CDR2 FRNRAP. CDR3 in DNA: TGTGCTAGTGCCGGGACAGACCCTGGACTAGCGGGAGGGAATGGGGCCTACGAGCAGTACTTC. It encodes CASAGTDPGLAGGNGAYEQYF.

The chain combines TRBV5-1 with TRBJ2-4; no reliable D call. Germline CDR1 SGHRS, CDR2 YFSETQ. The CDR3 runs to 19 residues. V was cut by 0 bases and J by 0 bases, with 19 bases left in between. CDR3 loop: CASSLDGRHTDLAKNIQYF. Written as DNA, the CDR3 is TGCGCCAGCAGCTTGGACGGCAGGCACACCGACTTAGCCAAAAACATTCAGTACTTC.

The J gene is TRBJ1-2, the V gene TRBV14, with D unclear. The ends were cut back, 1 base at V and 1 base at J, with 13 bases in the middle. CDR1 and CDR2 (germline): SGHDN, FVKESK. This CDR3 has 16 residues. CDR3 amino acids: CASSQVVSALNYGYTF. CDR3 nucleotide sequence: TGTGCCAGCAGCCAAGTAGTTTCAGCCCTTAACTATGGCTACACCTTC.

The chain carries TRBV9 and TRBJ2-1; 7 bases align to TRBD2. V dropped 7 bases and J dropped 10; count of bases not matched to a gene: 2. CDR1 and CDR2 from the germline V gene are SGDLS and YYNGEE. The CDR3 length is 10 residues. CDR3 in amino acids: CASAGEEQFF. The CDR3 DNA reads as TGTGCCAGCGCGGGGGAAGAGCAGTTCTTC.

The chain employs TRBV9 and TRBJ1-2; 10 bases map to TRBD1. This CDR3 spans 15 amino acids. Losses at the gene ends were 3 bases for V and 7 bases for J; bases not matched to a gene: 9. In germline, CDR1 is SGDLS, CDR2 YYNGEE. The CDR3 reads CASSDDRGRLGGYTF. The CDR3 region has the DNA TGTGCCAGCAGCGACGACAGGGGGCGCCTTGGTGGCTACACCTTC. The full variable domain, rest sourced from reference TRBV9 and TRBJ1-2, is DSGVTQTPKHLITATGQRVTLRCSPRSGDLSVYWYQQSLDQGLQFLIQYYNGEERAKGNILERFSAQQFPDLHSELNLSSLELGDSALYFCASSDDRGRLGGYTFGSGTRLTVV.

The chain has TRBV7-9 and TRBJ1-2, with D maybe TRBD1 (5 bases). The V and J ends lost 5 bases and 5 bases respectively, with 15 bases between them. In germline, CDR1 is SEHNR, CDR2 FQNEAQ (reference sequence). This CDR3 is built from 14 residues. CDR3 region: CASSPGTARYGYTF. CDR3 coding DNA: TGTGCCAGCAGCCCGGGGACGGCTCGATATGGCTACACCTTC.

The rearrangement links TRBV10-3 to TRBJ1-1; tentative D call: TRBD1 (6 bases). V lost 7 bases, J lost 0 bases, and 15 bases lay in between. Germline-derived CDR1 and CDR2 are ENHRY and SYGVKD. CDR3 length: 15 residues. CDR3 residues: CAINPGGNMNTEAFF. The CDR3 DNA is TGTGCCATCAACCCGGGGGGCAACATGAACACTGAAGCTTTCTTT.

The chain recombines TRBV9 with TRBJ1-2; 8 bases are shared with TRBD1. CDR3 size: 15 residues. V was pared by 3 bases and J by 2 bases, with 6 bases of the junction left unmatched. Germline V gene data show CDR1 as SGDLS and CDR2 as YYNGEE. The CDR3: CASSGGQGLNYGYTF. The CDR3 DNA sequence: TGTGCCAGCAGCGGAGGACAGGGACTCAACTATGGCTACACCTTC.

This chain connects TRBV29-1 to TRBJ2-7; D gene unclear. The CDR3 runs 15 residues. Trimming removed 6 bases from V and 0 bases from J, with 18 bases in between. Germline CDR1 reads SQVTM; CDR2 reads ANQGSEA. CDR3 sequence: CSVLKPRSSSYEQYF. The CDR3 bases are TGCAGCGTCCTAAAACCTCGGTCCAGCTCCTACGAGCAGTACTTC.

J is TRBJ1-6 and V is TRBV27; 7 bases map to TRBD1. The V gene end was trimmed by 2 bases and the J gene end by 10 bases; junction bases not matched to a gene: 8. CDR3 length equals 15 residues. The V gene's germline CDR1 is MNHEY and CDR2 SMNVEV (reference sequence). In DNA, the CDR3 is TGTGCCAGCAGTTTAATAAGGACAGGTTACTCACCCCTCCACTTT. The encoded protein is CASSLIRTGYSPLHF.

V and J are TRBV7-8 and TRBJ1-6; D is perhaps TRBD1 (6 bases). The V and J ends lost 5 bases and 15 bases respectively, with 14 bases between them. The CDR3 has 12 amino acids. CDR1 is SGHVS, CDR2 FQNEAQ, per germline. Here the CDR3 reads CASSQDSSNLHF. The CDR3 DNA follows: TGTGCCAGCAGCCAGGACAGCTCGAACCTCCACTTT. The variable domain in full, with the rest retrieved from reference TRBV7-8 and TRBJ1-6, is GAGVSQSPRYKVAKRGQDVALRCDPISGHVSLFWYQQALGQGPEFLTYFQNEAQLDKSGLPSDRFFAERPEGSVSTLKIQRTQQEDSAVYLCASSQDSSNLHFGNGTRLTVT.

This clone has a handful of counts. The CDR3 region has the DNA TGTGCCAGCAGCTACCTGCCTGATAGCAATCAGCCCCAGCATTTT. Its protein product is CASSYLPDSNQPQHF. V and J are TRBV5-8 and TRBJ1-5; the D is unclear. V shed 3 bases and J shed 0 bases, with 10 bases lying between them. From germline, CDR1 is SGHTS and CDR2 YDEGEE. The CDR3 length is 15 residues.